Given below is one T cell receptor (beta chain) in context. The antigen is undetermined. These data belong to a study of STAT5B mutations in CD4+ large granular lymphocyte leukemia. The assay was run at survey level. The assay was immunoSEQ multiplex PCR, and TCRdb's table has in-frame clones only and misses some. The sample holds some 27,000 clones, 70% to 75% seen once. Study results and caveats: Without HLA matching, higher CD4+ than CD8+ T-LGLL clonality could reflect small sample size. No patients shared main leukemic clonotypes, though roughly 23% appeared at low frequency elsewhere.

This sequence originates from a human donor in good health. Input material: CD4+ T cells from blood buffy coats.

This CDR3 reads CAWSVRGASTGELFF. The CDR3 nucleotides are TGTGCCTGGAGTGTACGGGGGGCATCCACCGGGGAGCTGTTTTTT. The V call is TRBV30, the J call TRBJ2-2; D may be TRBD2 (7 bases). The CDR3 covers 15 residues. Trimming cost V 0 bases and J 4 bases, with 12 bases left between them. CDR1 and CDR2 from the germline V gene are GTSNPN and SVGIG (reference sequence).